What follows is one T cell receptor (beta chain) and its context. Since a much larger clone is just one base distant, this may be a read error. This sample stems from a study of regulatory T cells in long-lasting Graves disease. According to the study, TCR beta libraries were built with iRepertoire HTBI primers and CDR3-region Arm-PCR. Authors' data handling: In the combined samples, under 80 TRBV and 14 TRBJ segments were identified. TCRdb itself ran the multiplex PCR reads through MiXCR, one entry per CDR3 protein. For this entry, the V and J calls and clone size follow TCRdb and not the study's own pipeline. The profile shows around 400,000 distinct CDR3 sequences, approximately 16% of them singletons. From germline, CDR1 is MDHEN and CDR2 SYDVKM. This CDR3 spans 16 amino acids. V was cut by 6 bases and J by 4 bases, with 19 bases left in between. Time point noted: newly diagnosed GD, antithyroid drugs for less than 3 months. Extracted PBMC RNA gave rise to the TCR library.

The data were also submitted as part of a second study, on T cells in Graves' hyperthyroidism and ophthalmopathy.

This receptor was taken from a woman aged 40 to 50 with Graves disease. Here the sequenced sample was peripheral blood mononuclear cells (PBMCs), taken at new diagnosis, from a patient treated with antithyroid drugs. The chain combines TRBV28 with TRBJ1-3, with a tentative D call TRBD1 (6 bases). The CDR3 DNA is TGTGCCAGCAGGCCTAGCGGTGGGGGCTTCGGAAACACCATATATTTT. Translated: CASRPSGGGFGNTIYF.